The next 3 T cell receptor beta chains were all read from a single sample in a study of shared clonotypes between healthy human individuals. The repertoire was sequenced with immunoSEQ multiplex PCR; TCRdb's copy has only in-frame clones and lacks some. The sample yields millions of clones, over 85% seen once. The source material was naive CD4+ T cells sorted from blood. Specified subset: CD45RA+ positively selected. The receptors originated from a man aged 18 to 29 in good health.

This rearrangement joins TRBV18 to TRBJ2-7, with D possibly being TRBD1 or TRBD2 (6 bases each). The germline V and J ends were trimmed by 5 bases and 6 bases, with 20 bases remaining between them. This CDR3 spans 15 amino acids. From germline, CDR1 is KGHSH and CDR2 LQKENI. CDR3 sequence: CASSGGLAGAGEQYF. The CDR3, as DNA: TGTGCCAGCTCAGGGGGGCTAGCCGGGGCCGGCGAGCAGTACTTC.

As regards this clone: The junction differs from germline at one of its ends, possibly a read error. The chain combines TRBV15 with TRBJ2-7, with TRBD2 matching 10 bases. CDR3 size: 16 residues. Germline assignment: CDR1 LNHNV and CDR2 YYDKDF (reference sequence). The CDR3 sequence is CATSRESGRAIYEQYF. CDR3 DNA sequence: TGTGCCACCAGCCGAGAGAGCGGGAGGGCCATCTACGAGCAGTACTTC.

V and J are TRBV11-2 and TRBJ1-2, with D perhaps TRBD1 (6 bases). This CDR3 has 14 amino acids. V was trimmed by 3 bases and J by 7 bases, leaving 15 bases between them. The germline CDR1 and CDR2 sequences are SGHAT and FQNNGV. The CDR3 here is CASSLTGRDPGYTF. CDR3 bases: TGTGCCAGCAGCTTGACAGGCAGGGACCCTGGCTACACCTTC.